This T cell receptor (beta chain) was profiled in a study of technical replicates of blood from a handful of donors. Germline values: CDR1 SGHVS, CDR2 FQNEAQ. The CDR3 is 12 amino acids. Trimming removed 0 bases from V and 7 bases from J, with 4 bases in between. TCRdb's copy holds only in-frame clones and misses some; the assay was immunoSEQ multiplex PCR. The table has 45,000 to 65,000 clones, around 96% seen once. This sequence joins TRBV7-8 and TRBJ2-1; the D is unclear. This TCR came from a human donor in good health. Some clones in this sample may be carry-over from other donors' samples. Sequenced: PBMCs. The CDR3 bases are TGTGCCAGCAGCTTAGCCCTAAATGAGCAGTTCTTC. Translated: CASSLALNEQFF.